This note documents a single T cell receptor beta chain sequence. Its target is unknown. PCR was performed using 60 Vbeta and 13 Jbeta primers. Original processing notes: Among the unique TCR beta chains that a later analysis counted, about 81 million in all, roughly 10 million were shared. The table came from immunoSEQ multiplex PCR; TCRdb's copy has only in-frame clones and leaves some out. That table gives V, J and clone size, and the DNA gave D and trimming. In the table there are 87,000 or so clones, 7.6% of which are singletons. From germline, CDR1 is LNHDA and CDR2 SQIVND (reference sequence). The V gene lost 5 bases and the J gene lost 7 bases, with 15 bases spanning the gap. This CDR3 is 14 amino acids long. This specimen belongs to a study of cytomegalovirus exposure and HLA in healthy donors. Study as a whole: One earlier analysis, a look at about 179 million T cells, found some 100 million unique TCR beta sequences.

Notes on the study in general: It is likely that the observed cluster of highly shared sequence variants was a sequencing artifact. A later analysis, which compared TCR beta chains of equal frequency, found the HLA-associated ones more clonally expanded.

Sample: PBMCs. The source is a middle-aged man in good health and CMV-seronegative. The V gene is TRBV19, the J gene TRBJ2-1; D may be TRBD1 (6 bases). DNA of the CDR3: TGTGCCAGTAGTGTGGAACAGGGTCCGAATGAGCAGTTCTTC. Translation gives CASSVEQGPNEQFF.